Listed below are T cell receptor beta chains from one sample, sequenced in a study of T cells in Graves' hyperthyroidism and ophthalmopathy. Using its own MiXCR run on the multiplex PCR reads, TCRdb lists one record per CDR3 protein. The table records about 540,000 distinct CDR3 sequences, 35% to 55% of them present only once. The sample comprised peripheral blood or thyroid tissue (not recorded which). These receptors were collected from a woman in her late teens or twenties with Graves' hyperthyroidism. CDR3s include the opening cysteine and the closing phenylalanine or tryptophan. A D gene is named only where the DNA matches it firmly. Size values are once, few and many counts, or a class for expanded clones, and some rows have none.

j_call: TRBJ2-2; d_call: NA; v_call: TRBV19; clone_size: NA; cdr3_nt: TGTGCCAGTAGTACGGCGGGACCAAACACCGGGGAGCTGTTTTTT; cdr3_aa: CASSTAGPNTGELFF
j_call: TRBJ1-5; d_call: NA; v_call: TRBV19; clone_size: few; cdr3_nt: TGTGCCAGTAGTAGGGGGAGGGCGCCCCAGCATTTT; cdr3_aa: CASSRGRAPQHF
j_call: TRBJ2-5; d_call: NA; v_call: TRBV14; clone_size: NA; cdr3_nt: TGTGCCAGCAGCCAAGAAATGGGGATGGGAGAGACCCAGTACTTC; cdr3_aa: CASSQEMGMGETQYF
j_call: TRBJ2-7; d_call: TRBD2; v_call: TRBV5-4; clone_size: NA; cdr3_nt: TGTGCCAGCAGCTTGCGGTCGACTAGCGGGAGGTCCTACGAGCAGTACTTC; cdr3_aa: CASSLRSTSGRSYEQYF
j_call: TRBJ2-5; d_call: TRBD1; v_call: TRBV7-2; clone_size: once; cdr3_nt: TGTGCCAGCAGTGCCCCAACAGGGGGCAGCGAGACCCAGTACTTC; cdr3_aa: CASSAPTGGSETQYF
j_call: TRBJ2-2; d_call: NA; v_call: TRBV7-2; clone_size: NA; cdr3_nt: TGCGCCAGCAGCCAAAGGCCAAAGACAGCGAACACCGGGGAGCTGTTTTTT; cdr3_aa: CASSQRPKTANTGELFF
j_call: TRBJ1-4; d_call: NA; v_call: TRBV9; clone_size: few; cdr3_nt: TGTGCCAGCAGCCCGGGGACATGCATTAATGAAAAACTGTTTTTT; cdr3_aa: CASSPGTCINEKLFF
j_call: TRBJ2-5; d_call: NA; v_call: TRBV24-1; clone_size: NA; cdr3_nt: TGTGCCAGCAGTTACTCCCCCGCGGAGACCCAGTACTTC; cdr3_aa: CASSYSPAETQYF
j_call: TRBJ1-2; d_call: TRBD1; v_call: TRBV29-1; clone_size: many; cdr3_nt: TGCAGCGTTGGGACAGGGGAGAGTGGCTACACCTTC; cdr3_aa: CSVGTGESGYTF
j_call: TRBJ2-7; d_call: TRBD2; v_call: TRBV6-1; clone_size: NA; cdr3_nt: TGTGCCAGCAGTCAAACCCCGAGGACTAGCGTTACCGAGCAGTACTTC; cdr3_aa: CASSQTPRTSVTEQYF
j_call: TRBJ2-7; d_call: NA; v_call: TRBV6-6; clone_size: NA; cdr3_nt: TGTGCCAGCAGTTACTCGGTCGTAACAGGTTACTACGAGCAGTACTTC; cdr3_aa: CASSYSVVTGYYEQYF
j_call: TRBJ1-2; d_call: TRBD1; v_call: TRBV2; clone_size: NA; cdr3_nt: TGTGCCAGCAGCGCAAGGGACAGGGCGGATGGCTACACCTTC; cdr3_aa: CASSARDRADGYTF
j_call: TRBJ1-4; d_call: NA; v_call: TRBV25-1; clone_size: NA; cdr3_nt: TGTGCCAGCAGGAAAGTTGGGAGTAAGCAAGGTGGCGAAAAACTGTTTTTT; cdr3_aa: CASRKVGSKQGGEKLFF
j_call: TRBJ1-1; d_call: NA; v_call: TRBV7-2; clone_size: NA; cdr3_nt: TGTGCCAGCACGGACAGCCGCCCGAACACTGAAGCTTTCTTT; cdr3_aa: CASTDSRPNTEAFF
j_call: TRBJ2-7; d_call: TRBD2; v_call: TRBV7-2; clone_size: NA; cdr3_nt: TGTGCCAGCAGCCCCGGGATAGCGGGAGACGAGCAGTACTTC; cdr3_aa: CASSPGIAGDEQYF
j_call: TRBJ1-5; d_call: NA; v_call: TRBV2; clone_size: many; cdr3_nt: TGTGCCAGCAGCGGACTGGACCGCCGCGAGCAGCCCCAGCATTTT; cdr3_aa: CASSGLDRREQPQHF
j_call: TRBJ1-2; d_call: NA; v_call: TRBV10-3; clone_size: few; cdr3_nt: TGTGCCAGCAGGGTCAACCGAAGGGGGGTGGCCCCTAACTATGGCTACACCTTC; cdr3_aa: CASRVNRRGVAPNYGYTF
j_call: TRBJ1-6; d_call: TRBD1; v_call: TRBV29-1; clone_size: NA; cdr3_nt: TGCAGCGAGCGACGACCACCGACAGGGGGGTATAATTCACCCCTCCACTTT; cdr3_aa: CSERRPPTGGYNSPLHF
j_call: TRBJ1-2; d_call: NA; v_call: TRBV10-3; clone_size: many; cdr3_nt: TGTGCCATCAGTGAGGGACAGCAATTCTATGGCTACACCTTC; cdr3_aa: CAISEGQQFYGYTF
j_call: TRBJ2-5; d_call: NA; v_call: TRBV24-1; clone_size: NA; cdr3_nt: TGTGCCACCAGTGATTCGTCAGGGGCTCGAGAAAAACTGTACTTC; cdr3_aa: CATSDSSGAREKLYF
j_call: TRBJ1-2; d_call: NA; v_call: TRBV19; clone_size: few; cdr3_nt: TGTGCCAGTAGGACAAGGCCCTCCCAATACTATGGCTACACCTTC; cdr3_aa: CASRTRPSQYYGYTF
j_call: TRBJ1-5; d_call: NA; v_call: TRBV15; clone_size: many; cdr3_nt: TGTGCCACCTTGGACAGCGTCAACCCCAATCAGCCCCAGCATTTT; cdr3_aa: CATLDSVNPNQPQHF
j_call: TRBJ1-1; d_call: NA; v_call: TRBV6-1; clone_size: NA; cdr3_nt: TGTGCCAGCGCCCTGAGGGATGACACTGAAGCTTTCTTT; cdr3_aa: CASALRDDTEAFF
j_call: TRBJ1-2; d_call: NA; v_call: TRBV19; clone_size: many; cdr3_nt: TGTGCCAGTAAGGCCGGAGACAGGAACTATGGCTACACCTTC; cdr3_aa: CASKAGDRNYGYTF
j_call: TRBJ1-1; d_call: NA; v_call: TRBV9; clone_size: NA; cdr3_nt: TGTGCCAGCAGCCAAGAAAGCCCGGTTATGAACACTGAAGCTTTCTTT; cdr3_aa: CASSQESPVMNTEAFF
j_call: TRBJ1-2; d_call: TRBD1; v_call: TRBV20-1; clone_size: few; cdr3_nt: TGCAGTGGCACGACAGGGAACTATGGCTACACCTTC; cdr3_aa: CSGTTGNYGYTF
j_call: TRBJ1-2; d_call: NA; v_call: TRBV24-1; clone_size: many; cdr3_nt: TGTGCCACCAGTGATCCCGGGACGGACTATGGCTACACCTTC; cdr3_aa: CATSDPGTDYGYTF
j_call: TRBJ1-2; d_call: NA; v_call: TRBV29-1; clone_size: NA; cdr3_nt: TGCAGCGTTGCGGGGGTTGGAAACACCTTC; cdr3_aa: CSVAGVGNTF
j_call: TRBJ2-2; d_call: TRBD1; v_call: TRBV7-7; clone_size: NA; cdr3_nt: TGTGCTAGCAGCTTATACTACGATCCCGGGACAGACTACACCGGGGAGCTGTTTTTT; cdr3_aa: CASSLYYDPGTDYTGELFF
j_call: TRBJ1-4; d_call: TRBD1; v_call: TRBV11-2; clone_size: few; cdr3_nt: TGTGCCAGCAGCCCTTGGGAGACAGGGCATAATGAAAAACTGTTTTTT; cdr3_aa: CASSPWETGHNEKLFF
j_call: TRBJ2-5; d_call: NA; v_call: TRBV7-7; clone_size: NA; cdr3_nt: TGTGCTAGCATCCCGTTGGGGGAAGGAGAGACCCAGTACTTC; cdr3_aa: CASIPLGEGETQYF
j_call: TRBJ2-2; d_call: NA; v_call: TRBV6-5; clone_size: NA; cdr3_nt: TGTGCCAGCCGGGGGATTCGACAAACTCTCACCGGGGAGCTGTTTTTT; cdr3_aa: CASRGIRQTLTGELFF
j_call: TRBJ2-5; d_call: NA; v_call: TRBV20-1; clone_size: NA; cdr3_nt: TGCAGTGCTAGCGGGATGGGGGAGACCCAGTACTTC; cdr3_aa: CSASGMGETQYF
j_call: TRBJ2-5; d_call: NA; v_call: TRBV20-1; clone_size: NA; cdr3_nt: TGCAGTGCTGGAGGGGAAGGTATTCACCAAGAGACCCAGTACTTC; cdr3_aa: CSAGGEGIHQETQYF
j_call: TRBJ1-2; d_call: TRBD1; v_call: TRBV25-1; clone_size: NA; cdr3_nt: TGTGCCAGCAGTGAATACGGGAGACAGGGCTACGCCTTC; cdr3_aa: CASSEYGRQGYAF
j_call: TRBJ1-6; d_call: NA; v_call: TRBV20-1; clone_size: NA; cdr3_nt: TGCAGTGCCCGGACGGGCAGGGGTTATTCACCCCTCCACTTT; cdr3_aa: CSARTGRGYSPLHF
j_call: TRBJ2-2; d_call: NA; v_call: TRBV14; clone_size: NA; cdr3_nt: TGTGCCAGCAGCCAACAGAACACCGGGGAGCTGTTTTTT; cdr3_aa: CASSQQNTGELFF
j_call: TRBJ2-5; d_call: TRBD1; v_call: TRBV29-1; clone_size: few; cdr3_nt: TGCAGCATCCTGACAGGGGTGGAGACCCAGTACTTC; cdr3_aa: CSILTGVETQYF
j_call: TRBJ2-7; d_call: NA; v_call: TRBV29-1; clone_size: NA; cdr3_nt: TGCAGCGTAGCAGAGCAGTACTTC; cdr3_aa: CSVAEQYF
j_call: TRBJ2-5; d_call: NA; v_call: TRBV12-5; clone_size: NA; cdr3_nt: TGTGCTAGTCGCATGGGACACCTTGAAGAGACCCAGTACTTC; cdr3_aa: CASRMGHLEETQYF
j_call: TRBJ2-7; d_call: NA; v_call: TRBV9; clone_size: NA; cdr3_nt: TGTGCCAGCAGCAGTTATACCTTCGAGCAGTACTTC; cdr3_aa: CASSSYTFEQYF
j_call: TRBJ2-2; d_call: TRBD2; v_call: TRBV15; clone_size: NA; cdr3_nt: TGTGCCACCAGCCGGACTAGCGGGAGGGCGAACACCGGGGAGCCGTTTTTT; cdr3_aa: CATSRTSGRANTGEPFF
j_call: TRBJ1-4; d_call: NA; v_call: TRBV7-8; clone_size: NA; cdr3_nt: TGTGCTAGACCCGGTCAGGACTTTGGCGAAAAACTGTTTTTT; cdr3_aa: CARPGQDFGEKLFF